This record concerns one TCR beta chain sequence. Antigen unknown. As defined, naive CD8 cells were CD45RO-negative and positively selected for CCR7, with terminally differentiated effector memory CD45RA+ cells excluded. Investigators spread the genomic DNA of each subset evenly over several immunoSEQ plates. The assay was immunoSEQ multiplex PCR, and TCRdb's table has in-frame clones only and misses some. The sample lists about 820,000 clones, 85% to 95% seen once, with 20% to 30% in the top ten. The sample belongs to a study of shared clonotypes between healthy human individuals. Study in general: The composition of the donors was a couple of women and a few men aged 18 to 49.

General observations from the study: It was observed that 4% to 6% of naive CD4 clonotypes were shared across several donors. The donor pool, a small one, limited the genetic and exposure-history diversity represented.

Material: naive CD8+ T cells sorted from blood. The sequence was collected from a man aged 25 to 45 in good health.

This CDR3 reads CASSQDLGSDEQYF. The CDR3, as DNA: TGTGCCAGCAGCCAAGATTTGGGGTCCGACGAGCAGTACTTC. The V and J genes are TRBV4-2 and TRBJ2-7; D ambiguous. Germline lookup yields CDR1 LGHNA and CDR2 YNFKEQ. The CDR3 is 14 amino acids. Trimming took off 0 bases at V and 5 bases at J, with 11 bases between the two ends.